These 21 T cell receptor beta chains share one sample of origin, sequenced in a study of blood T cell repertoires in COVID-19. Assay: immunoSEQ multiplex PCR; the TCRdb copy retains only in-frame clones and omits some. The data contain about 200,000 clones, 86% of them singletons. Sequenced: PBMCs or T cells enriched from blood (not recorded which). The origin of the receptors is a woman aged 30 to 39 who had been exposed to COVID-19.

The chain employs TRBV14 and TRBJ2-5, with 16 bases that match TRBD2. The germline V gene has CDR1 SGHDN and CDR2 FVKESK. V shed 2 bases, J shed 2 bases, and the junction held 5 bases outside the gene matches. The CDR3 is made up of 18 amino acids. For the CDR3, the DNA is TGTGCCAGCAGCCAACCCATGGGACTAGCGGGGGGGCAAGAGACCCAGTACTTC. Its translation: CASSQPMGLAGGQETQYF.

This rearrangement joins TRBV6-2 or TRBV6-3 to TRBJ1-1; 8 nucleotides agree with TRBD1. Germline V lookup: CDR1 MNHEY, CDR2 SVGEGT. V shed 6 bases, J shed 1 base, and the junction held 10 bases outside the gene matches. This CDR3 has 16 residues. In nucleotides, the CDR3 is TGTGCCAGCAGCCCTCGGGACAGGAGGTCGAACACTGAAGCTTTCTTT. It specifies CASSPRDRRSNTEAFF.

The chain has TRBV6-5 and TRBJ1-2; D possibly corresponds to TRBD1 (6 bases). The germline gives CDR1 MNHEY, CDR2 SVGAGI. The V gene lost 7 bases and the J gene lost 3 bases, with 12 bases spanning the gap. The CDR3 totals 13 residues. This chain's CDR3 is CASIRQEDYGYTF. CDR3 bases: TGTGCCAGCATAAGACAGGAAGACTATGGCTACACCTTC.

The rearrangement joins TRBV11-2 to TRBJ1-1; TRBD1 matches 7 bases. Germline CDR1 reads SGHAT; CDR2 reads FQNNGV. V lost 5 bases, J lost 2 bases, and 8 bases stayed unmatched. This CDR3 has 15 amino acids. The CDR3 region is CASSRFGTVNTEAFF. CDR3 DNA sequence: TGTGCCAGCAGCCGCTTCGGGACAGTTAACACTGAAGCTTTCTTT.

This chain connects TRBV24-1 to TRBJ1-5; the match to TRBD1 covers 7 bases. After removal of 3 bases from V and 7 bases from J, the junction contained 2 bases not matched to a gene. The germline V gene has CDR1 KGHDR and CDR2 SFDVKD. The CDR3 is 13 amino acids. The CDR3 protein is CATSDDRVQPQHF. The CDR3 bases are TGTGCCACCAGTGATGACAGGGTACAGCCCCAGCATTTT.

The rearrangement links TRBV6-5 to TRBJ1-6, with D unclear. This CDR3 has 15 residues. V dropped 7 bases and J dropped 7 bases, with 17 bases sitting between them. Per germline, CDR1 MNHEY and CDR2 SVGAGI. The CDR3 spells CASTDTGFGNSPLHF. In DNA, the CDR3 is TGTGCCAGCACCGACACGGGGTTTGGGAATTCACCCCTCCACTTT.

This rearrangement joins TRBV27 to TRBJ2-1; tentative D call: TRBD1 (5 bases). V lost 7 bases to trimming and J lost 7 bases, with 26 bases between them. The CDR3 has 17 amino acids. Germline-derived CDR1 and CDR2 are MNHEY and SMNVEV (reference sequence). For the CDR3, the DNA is TGTGCCAGCACGCCCCTTCCGACAGTGCCTACCAAAAATGAGCAGTTCTTC. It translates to CASTPLPTVPTKNEQFF.

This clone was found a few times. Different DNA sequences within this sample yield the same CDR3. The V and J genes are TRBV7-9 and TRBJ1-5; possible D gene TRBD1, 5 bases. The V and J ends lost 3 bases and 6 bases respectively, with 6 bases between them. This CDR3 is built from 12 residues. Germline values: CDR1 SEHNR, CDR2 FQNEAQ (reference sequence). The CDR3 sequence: CASSLGGQPQHF. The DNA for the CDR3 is TGTGCCAGCAGCTTGGGGGGTCAGCCCCAGCATTTT.

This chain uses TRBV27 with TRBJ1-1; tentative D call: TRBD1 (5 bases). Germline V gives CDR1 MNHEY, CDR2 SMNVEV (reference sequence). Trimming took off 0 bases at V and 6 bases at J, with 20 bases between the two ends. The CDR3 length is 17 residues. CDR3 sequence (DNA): TGTGCCAGCAGTTTATCCGGCGAAATTTCGGGGGGGGCTGAAGCTTTCTTT. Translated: CASSLSGEISGGAEAFF.

The CDR3 DNA sequence: TGTGCCAGTAGTGACCTTCTGGAGTCACCCCTCCACTTT. Encoded protein: CASSDLLESPLHF. The rearrangement joins TRBV19 to TRBJ1-6; D is uncertain. This CDR3 contains 13 residues. Germline-derived CDR1 and CDR2 are LNHDA and SQIVND (reference sequence). V lost 5 bases and J lost 10, with 12 bases in between.

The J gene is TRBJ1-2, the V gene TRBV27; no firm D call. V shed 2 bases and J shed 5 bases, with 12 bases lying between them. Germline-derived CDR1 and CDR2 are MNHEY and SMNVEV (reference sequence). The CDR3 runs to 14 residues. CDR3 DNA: TGTGCCAGCAGTTTAGATCCAGGTCTTTATGGCTACACCTTC. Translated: CASSLDPGLYGYTF.

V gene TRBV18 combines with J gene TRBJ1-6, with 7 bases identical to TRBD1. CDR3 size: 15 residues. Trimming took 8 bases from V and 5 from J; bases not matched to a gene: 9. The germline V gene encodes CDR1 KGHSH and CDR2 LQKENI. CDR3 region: CASRRPGTDNSPLHF. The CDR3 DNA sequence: TGTGCCAGCCGAAGACCCGGGACAGATAATTCACCCCTCCACTTT.

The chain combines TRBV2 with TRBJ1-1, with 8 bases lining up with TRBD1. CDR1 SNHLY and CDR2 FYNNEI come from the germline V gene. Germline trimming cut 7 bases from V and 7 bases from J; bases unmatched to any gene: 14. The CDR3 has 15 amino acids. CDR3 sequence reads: CASTPGQGIRLEAFF. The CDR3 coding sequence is TGTGCCAGCACGCCCGGACAGGGCATTCGACTTGAAGCTTTCTTT.

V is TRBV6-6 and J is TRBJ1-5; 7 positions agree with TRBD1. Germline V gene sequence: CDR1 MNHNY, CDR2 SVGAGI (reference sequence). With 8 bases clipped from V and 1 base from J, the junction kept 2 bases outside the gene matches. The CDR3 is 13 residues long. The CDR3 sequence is CASQGESNQPQHF. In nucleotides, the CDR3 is TGTGCCAGCCAGGGGGAGAGCAATCAGCCCCAGCATTTT.

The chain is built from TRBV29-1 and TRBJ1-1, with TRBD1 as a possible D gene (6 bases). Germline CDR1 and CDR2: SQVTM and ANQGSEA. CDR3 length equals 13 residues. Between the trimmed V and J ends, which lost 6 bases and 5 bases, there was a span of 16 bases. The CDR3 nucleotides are TGCAGCGTAGCGTCACAGGGTGGAACTGAAGCTTTCTTT. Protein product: CSVASQGGTEAFF.

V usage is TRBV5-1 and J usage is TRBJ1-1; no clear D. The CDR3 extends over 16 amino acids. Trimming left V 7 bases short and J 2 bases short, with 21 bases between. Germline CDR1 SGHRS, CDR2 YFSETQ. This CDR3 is CASSPKAQTGNTEAFF. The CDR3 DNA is TGCGCCAGCTCCCCAAAGGCCCAGACGGGAAACACTGAAGCTTTCTTT.

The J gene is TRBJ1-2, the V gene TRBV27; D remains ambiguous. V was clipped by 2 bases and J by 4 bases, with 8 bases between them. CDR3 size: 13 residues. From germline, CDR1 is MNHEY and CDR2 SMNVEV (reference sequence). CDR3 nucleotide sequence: TGTGCCAGCAGTTTACGGGGTGGCTATGGCTACACCTTC. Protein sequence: CASSLRGGYGYTF.

CDR3 protein: CAIRKTVEGEQFF. The CDR3 region has the DNA TGTGCCATCAGGAAGACAGTGGAGGGTGAGCAGTTCTTC. The rearrangement joins TRBV10-3 to TRBJ2-1, with D perhaps matching TRBD2 (6 bases). This CDR3 is 13 amino acids long. Germline V CDR1 and CDR2: ENHRY, SYGVKD. Trimming took off 6 bases at V and 9 bases at J, with 15 bases between the two ends.

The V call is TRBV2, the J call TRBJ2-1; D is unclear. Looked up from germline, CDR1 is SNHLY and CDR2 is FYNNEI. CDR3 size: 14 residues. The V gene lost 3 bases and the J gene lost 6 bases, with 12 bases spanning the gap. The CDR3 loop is CASSEAFRGNEQFF. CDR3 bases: TGTGCCAGCAGTGAGGCCTTTAGAGGCAATGAGCAGTTCTTC.

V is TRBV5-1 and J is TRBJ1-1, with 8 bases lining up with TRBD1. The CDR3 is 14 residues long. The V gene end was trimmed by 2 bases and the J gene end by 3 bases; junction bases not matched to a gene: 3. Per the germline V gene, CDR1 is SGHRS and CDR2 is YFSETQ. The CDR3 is CASSLPDRDTEAFF. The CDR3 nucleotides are TGCGCCAGCAGCTTACCGGACAGGGACACTGAAGCTTTCTTT.

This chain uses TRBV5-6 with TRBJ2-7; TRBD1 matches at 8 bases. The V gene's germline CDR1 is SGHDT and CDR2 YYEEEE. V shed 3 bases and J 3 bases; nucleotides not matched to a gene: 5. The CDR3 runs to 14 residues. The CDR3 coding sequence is TGTGCCAGCAGCTGGGGACAGGATAACTACGAGCAGTACTTC. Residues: CASSWGQDNYEQYF. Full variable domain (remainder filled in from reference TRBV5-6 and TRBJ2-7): DAGVTQSPTHLIKTRGQQVTLRCSPKSGHDTVSWYQQALGQGPQFIFQYYEEEERQRGNFPDRFSGHQFPNYSSELNVNALLLGDSALYLCASSWGQDNYEQYFGPGTRLTVT.